The rows below give T cell receptor beta chains drawn from one sample of a study of T-cell reconstitution after alpha-beta-depleted transplantation in children. TCRdb processed the PCR reads anew with MiXCR; each CDR3 protein has one entry. Of approximately 350,000 distinct CDR3 sequences in the sample, 9% to 12% are singletons; the top ten hold 2% to 3%. Sequencing used PBMCs from the stem cell graft donor, obtained from the stem cell graft. These receptors were collected from a human donor who donated a stem cell graft to a child with acute lymphoblastic leukemia. CDR3s include the opening cysteine and the closing phenylalanine or tryptophan. Fields, in order: V gene, J gene, D gene, clone size, CDR3 DNA, CDR3 protein. A D gene is named only where the DNA matches it firmly. The listing skips clone size in some rows; elsewhere it reads once, few, many or a size class.

v_gene: TRBV11-2; j_gene: TRBJ1-4; d_gene: TRBD1; abundance: -; CDR3nt: TGTGCCAGCAGCTTCGGGACAGGGTATCAGAGCGATAATGAAAAACTGTTTTTT; CDR3aa: CASSFGTGYQSDNEKLFF
v_gene: TRBV4-2; j_gene: TRBJ1-4; d_gene: TRBD1; abundance: -; CDR3nt: TGTGCCAGCAGCCTCAATGAGGCAGGGGGCTTGGTGACTAATGAAAAACTGTTTTTT; CDR3aa: CASSLNEAGGLVTNEKLFF
v_gene: TRBV6-5; j_gene: TRBJ2-7; d_gene: -; abundance: few; CDR3nt: TGTGCCAGCAGTTCCATCGTGGGTGGCTACGAGCAGTACTTC; CDR3aa: CASSSIVGGYEQYF
v_gene: TRBV7-3; j_gene: TRBJ2-3; d_gene: -; abundance: many; CDR3nt: TGTGCCAGCAGCAGCTTACGTAGCACAGATACGCAGTATTTT; CDR3aa: CASSSLRSTDTQYF
v_gene: TRBV4-3; j_gene: TRBJ2-1; d_gene: TRBD2; abundance: few; CDR3nt: TGCGCCAGCAGCCAACTTAGCGGGAGAAGAGCCAATGAGCAGTTCTTC; CDR3aa: CASSQLSGRRANEQFF
v_gene: TRBV24-1; j_gene: TRBJ2-1; d_gene: TRBD2; abundance: -; CDR3nt: TGTGCCACCAGTGATTTTGCGGGAGGGATCAATGAGCAGTTCTTC; CDR3aa: CATSDFAGGINEQFF
v_gene: TRBV5-1; j_gene: TRBJ2-3; d_gene: -; abundance: few; CDR3nt: TGCGCCAGCAGCTTGGATCGGACTCCGCAGCAGTATTTT; CDR3aa: CASSLDRTPQQYF
v_gene: TRBV7-8; j_gene: TRBJ2-2; d_gene: -; abundance: many; CDR3nt: TGTGCCAACCAGGACAATACCGGGGAGCTGTTTTTT; CDR3aa: CANQDNTGELFF
v_gene: TRBV12-3/TRBV12-4; j_gene: TRBJ1-4; d_gene: -; abundance: many; CDR3nt: TGTGCCAGCAGTCCTAGTTGGGGGGGGCGCCATGAAAAACTGTTTTTT; CDR3aa: CASSPSWGGRHEKLFF
v_gene: TRBV3-1; j_gene: TRBJ1-2; d_gene: TRBD1; abundance: few; CDR3nt: TGTGCCAGCAGCCTACGACAGGGTTCTCACACCTTC; CDR3aa: CASSLRQGSHTF
v_gene: TRBV6-1; j_gene: TRBJ2-7; d_gene: TRBD1; abundance: -; CDR3nt: TGTGCCAGCAAAATACTTACAGGGGGCGCGTTGTACGAGCAGTACTTC; CDR3aa: CASKILTGGALYEQYF
v_gene: TRBV27; j_gene: TRBJ2-7; d_gene: -; abundance: -; CDR3nt: TGTGCCAGCAGTTTCACCGGGTCTAGGGGGGTATACGAGCAGTACTTC; CDR3aa: CASSFTGSRGVYEQYF
v_gene: TRBV28; j_gene: TRBJ2-1; d_gene: -; abundance: few; CDR3nt: TGTGCCAGCAGTTTATCCCAGGGTTCCTACAATGAGCAGTTCTTC; CDR3aa: CASSLSQGSYNEQFF
v_gene: TRBV7-2; j_gene: TRBJ2-3; d_gene: TRBD2; abundance: -; CDR3nt: TGTGCCAGCAGCTTAGCTATGGCGGGAGAGGCAGATACGCAGTATTTT; CDR3aa: CASSLAMAGEADTQYF
v_gene: TRBV4-1; j_gene: TRBJ2-1; d_gene: TRBD2; abundance: few; CDR3nt: TGCGCCAGCAGCCCCTCAGCGGGATCGGGCCATGAGCAGTTCTTC; CDR3aa: CASSPSAGSGHEQFF
v_gene: TRBV2; j_gene: TRBJ2-3; d_gene: -; abundance: medium-sized; CDR3nt: TGTGCCAGCAGTGACATCCTGACAGATACGCAGTATTTT; CDR3aa: CASSDILTDTQYF
v_gene: TRBV12-3/TRBV12-4; j_gene: TRBJ2-1; d_gene: -; abundance: -; CDR3nt: TGTGCCAGCAGTTTAAGTCGTACTCCGAGGAATGAGCAGTTCTTC; CDR3aa: CASSLSRTPRNEQFF
v_gene: TRBV5-5; j_gene: TRBJ1-1; d_gene: -; abundance: few; CDR3nt: TGTGCCAGCAGCTCCTCCACAACTGAAGCTTTCTTT; CDR3aa: CASSSSTTEAFF
v_gene: TRBV5-1; j_gene: TRBJ1-4; d_gene: -; abundance: -; CDR3nt: TGCGCCAGCAGCTGGAGGGGGAAAACTAATGAAAAACTGTTTTTT; CDR3aa: CASSWRGKTNEKLFF
v_gene: TRBV2; j_gene: TRBJ2-7; d_gene: TRBD2; abundance: -; CDR3nt: TGTGCCAGCAGAACGGCGGGGGGGTGCTACGAGCAGTACTTC; CDR3aa: CASRTAGGCYEQYF